These 28 T cell receptor beta chains share one sample of origin, sequenced in a study of T cells in Graves' hyperthyroidism and ophthalmopathy. Template material for amplifying TCR beta CDR3 regions consisted of RNA transcripts. When the TCR CDR3 underwent first-round RT-PCR, the HTBI primer set was used. Each CDR3 protein gets one entry after TCRdb re-called the multiplex PCR reads with MiXCR. The repertoire holds about 480,000 distinct CDR3 sequences, with under 15% as singletons. Sequencing was performed on blood. These receptors were obtained from a woman aged 18-30 years with Graves' hyperthyroidism.

The V and J genes are TRBV4-2 and TRBJ1-4; D gene uncertain. The V and J ends lost 7 bases and 2 bases respectively, with 11 bases between them. This CDR3 has 14 residues. Germline V lookup: CDR1 LGHNA, CDR2 YNFKEQ. CDR3 nucleotide sequence: TGTGCCAGCACCGCGCAAGGGACTAATGAAAAACTGTTTTTT. Translation gives CASTAQGTNEKLFF.

This clonotype was detected ten times or more. CDR3 nucleotide sequence: TGTGCCAGCAGGAGCCAGGAGAACACTGAAGCTTTCTTT. Protein product: CASRSQENTEAFF. This chain links TRBV2 with TRBJ1-1; D not certain. The CDR3 length is 13 residues. CDR1 is SNHLY and CDR2 is FYNNEI in the germline V gene. V lost 6 bases to trimming and J lost 1 base, with 9 bases between them.

This clonotype was detected many times. The CDR3 region has the DNA TGTGCCAGCGGGGGCAAGCGGGGCTACACCTTC. Protein product: CASGGKRGYTF. The rearrangement uses TRBV2 and TRBJ1-2, with D perhaps TRBD1 (6 bases). The CDR3 loop spans 11 amino acids. Looked up from germline, CDR1 is SNHLY and CDR2 is FYNNEI. Deletions cut 8 bases from V and 8 bases from J, with 12 bases between.

The rearrangement links TRBV3-1 to TRBJ2-1, with no clear D. Germline CDR1 reads LGHDT; CDR2 reads YNNKEL (reference sequence). This CDR3 comprises 15 residues. V lost 0 bases, J lost 6 bases, and 12 bases lay in between. CDR3 sequence (DNA): TGTGCCAGCAGCCAAGATGTGGCGCGTTTCAATGAGCAGTTCTTC. Residues: CASSQDVARFNEQFF.

This clonotype was detected ten times or more. The chain carries TRBV20-1 and TRBJ2-5; 9 positions match TRBD2. This CDR3 is 15 amino acids long. Germline-derived CDR1 and CDR2 are DFQATT and SNEGSKA (reference sequence). After removal of 6 bases from V and 5 bases from J, the junction contained 13 bases not matched to a gene. As DNA, the CDR3 is TGCAGTGCCCCCCCGAGCGGGAGGTATGTGGAGACCCAGTACTTC. This codes for CSAPPSGRYVETQYF.

At least ten counts were recorded for this clonotype. This chain joins TRBV12-3 or TRBV12-4 and TRBJ2-1; tentatively, D is TRBD2 (6 bases). V lost 5 bases and J lost 0, with 8 bases in between. The CDR3 sequence is 14 residues long. CDR3 region: CASSRRGSYNEQFF. The CDR3 nucleotides read TGTGCCAGCAGTCGGAGGGGCTCCTACAATGAGCAGTTCTTC.

This clonotype was found a few times. V and J are TRBV30 and TRBJ2-5; D uncertain. Germline CDR1 GTSNPN, CDR2 SVGIG (reference sequence). Between the trimmed V and J ends, which lost 0 bases and 1 base, there was a span of 12 bases. This CDR3 is built from 15 residues. The CDR3: CAWSVGSHGQETQYF. CDR3 in DNA: TGTGCCTGGAGTGTAGGGTCCCACGGCCAAGAGACCCAGTACTTC.

This clonotype was seen at least ten times. V gene TRBV5-1 combines with J gene TRBJ1-1; D unclear. In germline, CDR1 is SGHRS, CDR2 YFSETQ. Between the trimmed V and J ends, which lost 0 bases and 3 bases, there was a span of 9 bases. CDR3 length: 14 residues. Here the CDR3 DNA reads TGCGCCAGCAGCTTGGCTGGTTCAGACACTGAAGCTTTCTTT. It is translated as CASSLAGSDTEAFF.

This clonotype was counted only a few times. The chain combines TRBV6-1 with TRBJ2-3; TRBD2 agrees at 14 bases. CDR3 length equals 20 residues. V was clipped by 5 bases and J by 1 base; unmatched bases: 14. Germline values: CDR1 MNHNS, CDR2 SASEGT. CDR3 sequence reads: CASSPIRLAGGGRGTDTQYF. The CDR3 bases are TGTGCCAGCAGTCCCATTCGACTAGCGGGAGGGGGAAGAGGCACAGATACGCAGTATTTT.

This clonotype was seen many times. V gene TRBV24-1 combines with J gene TRBJ2-7, with 7 bases matching TRBD2. The V segment lost 4 bases and the J segment 1 base; nucleotides outside the gene matches: 6. Germline loops: CDR1 KGHDR, CDR2 SFDVKD. The CDR3 contains 15 residues. DNA for the CDR3: TGTGCCACCAGTGAACCGACTAGCAGTTCCTACGAGCAGTACTTC. It codes for CATSEPTSSSYEQYF.

In its sample, this clonotype was seen many times. The chain links TRBV12-3 or TRBV12-4 to TRBJ1-2; no reliable D call. V was clipped by 1 base and J by 5 bases, with 11 bases between them. This CDR3 has 14 residues. The chain's CDR3 is CASSLVDIQYGYTF. The CDR3 nucleotides read TGTGCCAGCAGTTTAGTAGATATTCAATATGGCTACACCTTC.

This clonotype has a count of ten or more. The chain couples TRBV24-1 to TRBJ2-3; 9 positions match TRBD1. Per germline, CDR1 KGHDR and CDR2 SFDVKD. This CDR3 is 18 amino acids long. V was clipped by 9 bases and J by 2 bases; unmatched bases: 17. CDR3 DNA: TGTGCCACCGACTACCCGGGACAGGGCCGAGCTTCCACAGATACGCAGTATTTT. Translation: CATDYPGQGRASTDTQYF.

This clonotype was detected many times. The V and J genes are TRBV5-1 and TRBJ1-1; 7 bases map to TRBD1. This CDR3 comprises 17 residues. After removal of 5 bases from V and 4 bases from J, the junction contained 17 bases not matched to a gene. Germline assignment: CDR1 SGHRS and CDR2 YFSETQ. The CDR3 spells CASRLRTGQGFPTEAFF. In DNA, the CDR3 is TGCGCCAGCAGGTTAAGGACAGGCCAAGGGTTTCCCACTGAAGCTTTCTTT.

CDR3 coding DNA: TGCAGTGCTAGGGCGGAGGAGGCTTCTCATGGCTACACCTTC. This sequence encodes CSARAEEASHGYTF. V usage is TRBV20-1 and J usage is TRBJ1-2; the D is unclear. Between the trimmed V and J ends, which lost 3 bases and 6 bases, there was a span of 17 bases. Per germline, CDR1 DFQATT and CDR2 SNEGSKA (reference sequence). The CDR3 runs to 14 residues.

This clonotype was observed many times. The CDR3 region is CSVTGTASGYGYTF. DNA for the CDR3: TGCAGCGTAACCGGGACAGCAAGCGGCTATGGCTACACCTTC. This chain connects TRBV29-1 to TRBJ1-2; 7 nucleotides agree with TRBD1. The V gene's germline CDR1 is SQVTM and CDR2 ANQGSEA. CDR3 length: 14 residues. Unmatched junction bases numbered 11, after V lost 6 bases and J lost 4 bases.

The J gene is TRBJ1-5, the V gene TRBV7-9, with 7 bases identical to TRBD1. Germline loops: CDR1 SEHNR, CDR2 FQNEAQ (reference sequence). The CDR3 is 16 amino acids. After removal of 5 bases from V and 4 bases from J, the junction contained 11 bases not matched to a gene. The CDR3 DNA reads as TGTGCCAGCAGCCGGGGAAAGGGGGCTTGGAATCAGCCCCAGCATTTT. Translating gives CASSRGKGAWNQPQHF.

Many counts were recorded for this clonotype. V gene TRBV5-1 combines with J gene TRBJ2-1; 7 positions agree with TRBD2. CDR3 length: 17 amino acids. J was trimmed by 3 bases and V by 3 bases; bases with no gene match: 12. The germline gives CDR1 SGHRS, CDR2 YFSETQ. The CDR3 sequence: CASSSGGSGVFYNEQFF. For the CDR3, the DNA is TGCGCCAGCAGCTCGGGGGGTAGCGGAGTATTCTACAATGAGCAGTTCTTC.

The CDR3 DNA reads TGTGCCAGCAGCTTGGCGGGAGGAGGGTCCCAAGAGACCCAGTACTTC. It yields the protein CASSLAGGGSQETQYF. The chain recombines TRBV11-2 with TRBJ2-5; 8 positions match TRBD2. V gave up 3 bases and J gave up 1 base; unmatched junction bases: 7. Germline V gene lookup returns CDR1 SGHAT and CDR2 FQNNGV. This CDR3 comprises 16 residues.

This clonotype appeared a few times. DNA for the CDR3: TGTGCCAGCAGCTTGGGAACAGGGGGTCGAGGGGCTGAAGCTTTCTTT. Amino acid sequence: CASSLGTGGRGAEAFF. The chain has TRBV5-6 and TRBJ1-1, with TRBD1 identical over 8 bases. CDR3 length: 16 residues. CDR1 SGHDT and CDR2 YYEEEE come from the germline V gene. J was trimmed by 6 bases and V by 0 bases; bases with no gene match: 10. Full variable domain (rest looked up from reference TRBV5-6 and TRBJ1-1): DAGVTQSPTHLIKTRGQQVTLRCSPKSGHDTVSWYQQALGQGPQFIFQYYEEEERQRGNFPDRFSGHQFPNYSSELNVNALLLGDSALYLCASSLGTGGRGAEAFFGQGTRLTVV.

With respect to this clonotype: The junction differs from germline at one of its ends, possibly a read error. CDR3 residues: CASSSTSTGQETQYF. The CDR3 nucleotides are TGTGCCAGCAGTTCCACCTCGACAGGGCAAGAAACCCAGTACTTC. The rearrangement links TRBV28 to TRBJ2-5, with 7 bases aligning to TRBD1. This CDR3 region has 15 residues. Germline CDR1 MDHEN, CDR2 SYDVKM.

This clonotype was detected ten times or more. This chain links TRBV24-1 with TRBJ2-1, with D perhaps TRBD1 or TRBD2 (6 bases each). V was shortened by 3 bases and J by 6 bases, with 20 bases between the two germline ends. This CDR3 region has 17 residues. The V gene's germline CDR1 is KGHDR and CDR2 SFDVKD. CDR3 residues: CATSDGTGRDRINEQFF. Here the CDR3 DNA reads TGTGCCACCAGTGATGGTACAGGGCGGGATCGGATCAATGAGCAGTTCTTC.

This clonotype was found a few times. The chain joins TRBV6-2 or TRBV6-3 to TRBJ1-5, with D unclear. The V end lost 9 bases, the J end lost 4 bases, and 13 bases lay between the germline ends. The CDR3 has 13 residues. CDR1 and CDR2 from the germline V gene are MNHEY and SVGEGT. The CDR3 sequence: CASSQPVNQPQHF. In DNA, the CDR3 is TGTGCCAGTTCTCAACCCGTTAATCAGCCCCAGCATTTT.

In this sample, this clonotype turned up many times. The V and J genes are TRBV11-3 and TRBJ2-5; D might be TRBD1 (5 bases). Per germline, CDR1 SGHNT and CDR2 YENEEA. The CDR3 totals 17 residues. V lost 0 bases and J 2 bases, leaving 16 bases between the germline ends. In nucleotides, the CDR3 is TGTGCCAGCAGCTTAGATTTCTGGACACGACCTCAAGAGACCCAGTACTTC. Its translation: CASSLDFWTRPQETQYF.

This clonotype was picked up a small number of times. The gene calls are TRBV7-9 and TRBJ2-6; D call uncertain. The CDR3 covers 19 residues. Germline CDR1 SEHNR, CDR2 FQNEAQ (reference sequence). Trimming stripped 8 bases from V and 0 bases from J, with 23 bases between. For the CDR3, the DNA is TGTGCCAGCTGGCCCTTCGCGGCTGCCCCAAACTCTGGGGCCAACGTCCTGACTTTC. This gives the protein CASWPFAAAPNSGANVLTF.

This clonotype was observed at least ten times. The rearrangement uses TRBV19 and TRBJ2-1; the D gene is possibly TRBD1 (8 bases). Between the trimmed V and J ends, which lost 4 bases and 4 bases, there was a span of 14 bases. The CDR3 totals 15 residues. Germline assignment: CDR1 LNHDA and CDR2 SQIVND (reference sequence). CDR3: CASSKTGGGYNEQFF. The CDR3 DNA is TGTGCCAGTAGTAAAACAGGGGGGGGATACAATGAGCAGTTCTTC.

This clonotype came up many times. The chain carries TRBV13 and TRBJ2-7; D perhaps matches TRBD2 (6 bases). This CDR3 region has 14 residues. V was cut by 5 bases and J by 2 bases, with 13 bases left in between. Germline assignment: CDR1 PRHDT and CDR2 FYEKMQ (reference sequence). CDR3 loop: CASSPLPGAYEQYV. In DNA form, the CDR3 reads TGTGCCAGCAGCCCCCTTCCGGGGGCCTACGAGCAGTACGTC.

In regard to this clonotype: At one of its ends the junction is not consistent with the germline gene, which may arise from a read error. The rearrangement uses TRBV19 and TRBJ1-2, with 9 positions matching TRBD1. CDR3 length: 14 amino acids. The germline gives CDR1 LNHDA, CDR2 SQIVND (reference sequence). CDR3 amino acids: CTSCKADRGYGYTF. The CDR3 nucleotides are TGTACCAGTTGCAAAGCGGACAGGGGCTACGGCTACACCTTC.

This clonotype was counted ten times or more. The rearrangement uses TRBV18 and TRBJ2-7; no clear D. The CDR3 covers 12 residues. Trimming pared 7 bases from V and 2 bases from J, leaving 9 bases between. Looked up from germline, CDR1 is KGHSH and CDR2 is LQKENI. This CDR3 reads CASLETTYEQYF. The CDR3 region has the DNA TGTGCCAGCTTAGAGACAACCTACGAGCAGTACTTC. Full variable domain (missing parts from reference TRBV18 and TRBJ2-7): NAGVMQNPRHLVRRRGQEARLRCSPMKGHSHVYWYRQLPEEGLKFMVYLQKENIIDESGMPKERFSAEFPKEGPSILRIQQVVRGDSAAYFCASLETTYEQYFGPGTRLTVT.